Shown below are 22 T cell receptor beta chains from a single sample sequenced in a study of spatial heterogeneity in lung cancer. MiXCR, applied by TCRdb to the 5' RACE reads, yields one record per CDR3 protein. This repertoire shows 75,000 to 85,000 distinct CDR3 sequences, approximately 20% found once; its top ten account for around 5.9%. Specified time point: sample taken at primary tumor resection. Sequencing covered unsorted whole RNA taken from tumor, nontumor lung or frozen PBMC. The material was PBMCs, obtained at surgery. The receptor source for this set is a male donor with early-stage non-small cell lung cancer.

The V call is TRBV19, the J call TRBJ2-1, with TRBD2 as a possible D gene (6 bases). The CDR3 contains 15 residues. Trimming pared 3 bases from V and 3 bases from J, leaving 12 bases between. Germline V CDR1 and CDR2: LNHDA, SQIVND (reference sequence). Written as DNA, the CDR3 is TGTGCCAGTAGTATTAGCGGAGGACTCTACAATGAGCAGTTCTTC. It specifies CASSISGGLYNEQFF.

This sequence joins TRBV19 and TRBJ2-3; 11 bases are a match to TRBD2. CDR3 size: 15 residues. CDR1 and CDR2 (germline): LNHDA, SQIVND (reference sequence). V was pared by 6 bases and J by 5 bases, with 7 bases of the junction left unmatched. The CDR3 spells CASSLSGGAEDTQYF. The CDR3 nucleotides are TGTGCCAGTAGCCTTAGCGGGGGGGCTGAAGATACGCAGTATTTT.

This clonotype was counted many times. This chain joins TRBV7-9 and TRBJ1-2, with TRBD1 matching over 8 bases. The CDR3 covers 15 residues. V lost 4 bases, J lost 1 base, and 5 bases stayed unmatched. Germline CDR1 and CDR2: SEHNR and FQNEAQ (reference sequence). CDR3: CASSSRTGINYGYTF. The CDR3 region has the DNA TGTGCCAGCAGCTCTCGGACAGGGATTAACTATGGCTACACCTTC. Together with reference TRBV7-9 and TRBJ1-2, the CDR3 gives the full variable domain: DTGVSQNPRHKITKRGQNVTFRCDPISEHNRLYWYRQTLGQGPEFLTYFQNEAQLEKSRLLSDRFSAERPKGSFSTLEIQRTEQGDSAMYLCASSSRTGINYGYTFGSGTRLTVV.

This chain links TRBV15 with TRBJ1-1; 10 nucleotides align to TRBD1. Germline V gene data show CDR1 as LNHNV and CDR2 as YYDKDF (reference sequence). The CDR3 sequence is 14 residues long. V was clipped by 5 bases and J by 5 bases; unmatched bases: 5. The DNA for the CDR3 is TGTGCCACCAGCTCTGACAGGGGGCTAACTGAAGCTTTCTTT. It translates to CATSSDRGLTEAFF.

In this sample, this clonotype turned up many times. The V and J genes are TRBV5-5 and TRBJ2-3, with D maybe TRBD2 (5 bases). Germline V gene sequence: CDR1 SGHKS, CDR2 YYEKEE (reference sequence). CDR3 length equals 15 residues. V was clipped by 0 bases and J by 4 bases, with 12 bases between them. The CDR3 region is CASSLVVGEADTQYF. CDR3 coding DNA: TGTGCCAGCAGCTTGGTGGTGGGAGAGGCAGATACGCAGTATTTT.

Written as DNA, the CDR3 is TGTGCCAGCAGCTCCGGGACAGGGCTACACGAGCAGTACTTC. Amino acids: CASSSGTGLHEQYF. V and J are TRBV7-9 and TRBJ2-7; 9 bases match TRBD1. Germline CDR1 and CDR2: SEHNR and FQNEAQ (reference sequence). The CDR3 runs 14 residues. V was clipped by 4 bases and J by 5 bases; unmatched bases: 6.

The chain couples TRBV18 to TRBJ2-7, with a possible D match to TRBD1 (6 bases). The CDR3 has 13 amino acids. Trimming took off 3 bases at V and 3 bases at J, with 9 bases between the two ends. Germline V gene data show CDR1 as KGHSH and CDR2 as LQKENI. The CDR3 DNA reads TGTGCCAGCTCACCTGGACAGCTCTACGAGCAGTACTTC. Protein product: CASSPGQLYEQYF. Filled out from reference TRBV18 and TRBJ2-7, the complete variable domain reads NAGVMQNPRHLVRRRGQEARLRCSPMKGHSHVYWYRQLPEEGLKFMVYLQKENIIDESGMPKERFSAEFPKEGPSILRIQQVVRGDSAAYFCASSPGQLYEQYFGPGTRLTVT.

The rearrangement joins TRBV6-5 to TRBJ2-6, with 7 nucleotides matching TRBD1. CDR1 is MNHEY, CDR2 SVGAGI, per germline. The CDR3 length is 16 residues. The V and J ends lost 6 bases and 4 bases, in that order; junction bases with no gene match: 9. CDR3 coding DNA: TGTGCCAGCAGCCCCCAAGGGGGCACCGGGGCCAACGTCCTGACTTTC. Translated, it gives CASSPQGGTGANVLTF.

The V call is TRBV28, the J call TRBJ2-7, with 10 nucleotides matching TRBD2. The trim removed 8 bases at V and 4 bases at J, leaving 8 bases unmatched. CDR1 is MDHEN and CDR2 is SYDVKM in the germline V gene. This CDR3 contains 14 residues. CDR3 in amino acids: CASRRTSGNYEQYF. CDR3 nucleotides: TGTGCCAGCCGGCGGACTAGCGGAAATTACGAGCAGTACTTC. The full variable domain, rest sourced from reference TRBV28 and TRBJ2-7, is DVKVTQSSRYLVKRTGEKVFLECVQDMDHENMFWYRQDPGLGLRLIYFSYDVKMKEKGDIPEGYSVSREKKERFSLILESASTNQTSMYLCASRRTSGNYEQYFGPGTRLTVT.

The V gene is TRBV29-1, the J gene TRBJ2-7; 11 bases line up with TRBD1. The CDR3 sequence is 13 residues long. Germline CDR1 is SQVTM and CDR2 is ANQGSEA. Losses at the gene ends were 4 bases for V and 2 bases for J; bases not matched to a gene: 1. This chain's CDR3 is CSVAGQGAYEQYF. The CDR3 nucleotides are TGCAGCGTTGCGGGACAGGGGGCCTACGAGCAGTACTTC.

This clonotype was observed at least ten times. The chain links TRBV4-1 to TRBJ1-1, with D hard to call. Trimming removed 2 bases at V and 5 bases at J, with 12 bases between. This CDR3 is 14 amino acids long. In germline, CDR1 is MGHRA, CDR2 YSYEKL. CDR3 loop: CASSQMTRGTEAFF. For the CDR3, the DNA is TGCGCCAGCAGCCAAATGACCCGGGGAACTGAAGCTTTCTTT.

This clonotype was detected only a few times. The gene calls are TRBV29-1 and TRBJ2-3; 12 positions agree with TRBD2. Germline lookup yields CDR1 SQVTM and CDR2 ANQGSEA. The CDR3 has 14 amino acids. V shed 1 base and J 7 bases; nucleotides not matched to a gene: 3. The CDR3 sequence: CSVEGLAGVNTQYF. CDR3 nucleotide sequence: TGCAGCGTTGAAGGACTAGCGGGGGTAAATACGCAGTATTTT.

The chain links TRBV28 to TRBJ2-5; 7 positions match TRBD1. Germline loops: CDR1 MDHEN, CDR2 SYDVKM. The CDR3 loop spans 15 amino acids. Trimming cost V 9 bases and J 1 base; bases outside gene matches: 11. CDR3 bases: TGTGCCAGTTTCGCACCGGGACAGTTCCAAGAGACCCAGTACTTC. Its protein product is CASFAPGQFQETQYF.

The table lists this clonotype with a few counts. J is TRBJ1-2 and V is TRBV7-9; unclear D gene. Germline V gene sequence: CDR1 SEHNR, CDR2 FQNEAQ (reference sequence). The V and J ends lost 0 bases and 6 bases respectively, with 11 bases between them. The CDR3 runs to 14 residues. CDR3 residues: CASSLAAGGHGYTF. The CDR3 coding sequence is TGTGCCAGCAGCTTAGCTGCCGGAGGGCATGGCTACACCTTC.

This clonotype was detected a few times. The J gene is TRBJ2-7, the V gene TRBV28, with D hard to call. V dropped 6 bases and J dropped 2 bases, with 5 bases sitting between them. CDR3 size: 11 residues. CDR1 MDHEN and CDR2 SYDVKM come from the germline V gene. This CDR3 is CASRSPYEQYF. In DNA, the CDR3 is TGTGCCAGCAGATCTCCCTACGAGCAGTACTTC.

V and J are TRBV2 and TRBJ2-1; D is uncertain. The germline V and J ends were trimmed by 8 bases and 0 bases, with 11 bases remaining between them. From germline, CDR1 is SNHLY and CDR2 FYNNEI. The CDR3 has 14 residues. The CDR3 region has the DNA TGTGCCAGCCACAGTCAGAGCTCCTACAATGAGCAGTTCTTC. It yields the protein CASHSQSSYNEQFF.

This clonotype was counted only a few times. In nucleotides, the CDR3 is TGCAGCGTGAAACAGGGGGCTGGAAACACCATATATTTT. It yields the protein CSVKQGAGNTIYF. V and J are TRBV29-1 and TRBJ1-3; 8 bases line up with TRBD1. The germline V gene has CDR1 SQVTM and CDR2 ANQGSEA. This CDR3 spans 13 amino acids. The junction had 3 bases not matched to a gene; V was cut back by 6 bases and J by 2 bases.

CDR3 coding DNA: TGTGCCAGCAGCCCCACAGGGGCCGGCACAGATACGCAGTATTTT. Protein sequence: CASSPTGAGTDTQYF. This sequence joins TRBV5-8 and TRBJ2-3; 7 nucleotides align to TRBD1. After removal of 4 bases from V and 1 base from J, the junction contained 6 bases not matched to a gene. This CDR3 comprises 15 residues. The germline gives CDR1 SGHTS, CDR2 YDEGEE. The variable domain in full, completed from reference TRBV5-8 and TRBJ2-3, reads EAGVTQSPTHLIKTRGQQATLRCSPISGHTSVYWYQQALGLGLQFLLWYDEGEERNRGNFPPRFSGRQFPNYSSELNVNALELEDSALYLCASSPTGAGTDTQYFGPGTRLTVL.

V is TRBV29-1 and J is TRBJ2-2; 7 nucleotides align to TRBD2. Trimming removed 3 bases from V and 1 base from J; junction bases left unmatched: 2. The CDR3 consists of 14 residues. Germline V gene data show CDR1 as SQVTM and CDR2 as ANQGSEA. CDR3 amino acids: CSVDAGVNTGELFF. The DNA for the CDR3 is TGCAGCGTTGATGCGGGGGTGAACACCGGGGAGCTGTTTTTT.

This chain uses TRBV12-3 or TRBV12-4 with TRBJ2-2, with 7 bases lining up with TRBD2. The CDR3 totals 15 residues. Germline trimming cut 3 bases from V and 5 bases from J; bases unmatched to any gene: 6. CDR3 nucleotides: TGTGCCAGCAGTTTTGTTTGGCGGGAGACCGGGGAGCTGTTTTTT. It yields the protein CASSFVWRETGELFF.

This chain connects TRBV5-6 to TRBJ2-1; D perhaps matches TRBD1 (5 bases). CDR1 is SGHDT, CDR2 YYEEEE, per germline. V was trimmed by 0 bases and J by 7 bases, leaving 8 bases between them. The CDR3 runs 13 residues. CDR3: CASSLVAGNEQFF. For the CDR3, the DNA is TGTGCCAGCAGCTTGGTGGCAGGGAATGAGCAGTTCTTC.

This clonotype was recorded many times. Written as DNA, the CDR3 is TGTGCCAGCAGTTTCCGGACCTACGAGCAGTACTTC. As protein: CASSFRTYEQYF. This chain links TRBV12-3 or TRBV12-4 with TRBJ2-7; D ambiguous. This CDR3 comprises 12 residues. V was pared by 3 bases and J by 2 bases, with 5 bases between.